Reported below is one TCR beta chain. The data belong to a study of cytomegalovirus exposure and HLA in healthy donors. Study overall: Early released data had about 85 million unique TCRs, all coming from HLA-typed donors.

In the PCR, 60 Vbeta and 13 Jbeta primers were used. Produced via immunoSEQ multiplex PCR; TCRdb's table is partial and in-frame only. Among 170,000 or so clones listed, more than 80% were seen once. The germline V gene has CDR1 SQVTM and CDR2 ANQGSEA. V lost 5 bases, J lost 5 bases, and 12 bases lay in between. The CDR3 loop spans 12 amino acids. The sequence was collected from a man between 18 and 35 years old in good health and CMV-seronegative. This chain links TRBV29-1 with TRBJ1-2; TRBD1 is a possible D gene (6 bases). Sequenced sample: PBMCs. The CDR3 DNA reads as TGCAGCGTTTACGGACAGCTGTATGGCTACACCTTC. Translated, it gives CSVYGQLYGYTF.